The 23 T cell receptor beta chains below were found in one sample sequenced in a study of graft-versus-host responses after intestinal transplantation. The data were produced by immunoSEQ multiplex PCR, yet TCRdb's version contains in-frame clones alone and is incomplete. This sample carries 8,000 to 9,500 clones, about a third of them seen once, and the ten largest clones take 2% to 2.5%. The plating included roughly 200,000 irradiated, violet-dye-labeled stimulator cells together with roughly 200,000 CFSE-labeled responder cells. This specimen consisted of alloreactive CD8+ T cells from a mixed lymphocyte reaction culture, obtained before intestinal transplant. Specified subset: CFSE-low proliferating T cells sorted from approximately six-day pre-transplant mixed lymphocyte reaction (GvH or HvG direction). These receptors came from a human patient who received an intestinal transplant.

By share, this clone counts as medium-sized. The chain uses TRBV4-1 and TRBJ2-1; perhaps TRBD2 as D (6 bases). The CDR3 totals 16 residues. Germline CDR1 reads MGHRA; CDR2 reads YSYEKL. V lost 0 bases and J lost 9, with 18 bases in between. CDR3 in amino acids: CASSQDWGLSTREQFF. The CDR3 DNA follows: TGCGCCAGCAGCCAAGATTGGGGACTTAGCACGCGTGAGCAGTTCTTC.

There are a few counts of this clone. The chain joins TRBV27 to TRBJ1-1; D perhaps matches TRBD1 (5 bases). Trimming took off 2 bases at V and 4 bases at J, with 17 bases between the two ends. The germline V gene has CDR1 MNHEY and CDR2 SMNVEV (reference sequence). The CDR3 extends over 16 amino acids. In DNA, the CDR3 is TGTGCCAGCAGTTTACGAATGGGGGGGTCGACCACTGAAGCTTTCTTT. It translates to CASSLRMGGSTTEAFF.

The CDR3 here is CASSEPSGGEKLFF. In DNA form, the CDR3 reads TGTGCCAGCAGTGAACCTTCAGGGGGTGAAAAACTGTTTTTT. This chain connects TRBV6-1 to TRBJ1-4, with 7 bases matching TRBD1. The CDR3 extends over 14 amino acids. Germline CDR1 reads MNHNS; CDR2 reads SASEGT. V dropped 2 bases and J dropped 7; count of bases not matched to a gene: 4.

In its sample, this clone was seen once. This sequence joins TRBV15 and TRBJ1-5; D is ambiguous. Germline V gene data show CDR1 as LNHNV and CDR2 as YYDKDF (reference sequence). CDR3 size: 16 residues. V was pared by 1 base and J by 5 bases, with 15 bases between. The CDR3 DNA follows: TGTGCCACCAGCAGAGCCCCGGGAGAGGTCCATCAGCCCCAGCATTTT. Protein product: CATSRAPGEVHQPQHF.

The genes are TRBV6-6 and TRBJ1-1; the D is unclear. With 6 bases removed from V and 5 bases from J, the gap between germline ends came to 16 bases. The CDR3 is 14 amino acids. CDR1 and CDR2 (germline): MNHNY, SVGAGI (reference sequence). The CDR3 is CASSNSRGLTEAFF. As DNA, the CDR3 is TGTGCCAGCAGCAACAGCCGGGGTTTGACTGAAGCTTTCTTT.

The chain carries TRBV28 and TRBJ2-7, with 10 bases matching TRBD1. CDR3 size: 16 residues. The germline V gene encodes CDR1 MDHEN and CDR2 SYDVKM. Germline trimming cut 4 bases from V and 3 bases from J; bases unmatched to any gene: 9. CDR3 in DNA: TGTGCCAGCAGTTCGTTCGACAGGGGGCCGATCTACGAGCAGTACTTC. Its protein is CASSSFDRGPIYEQYF.

V gene TRBV5-6 combines with J gene TRBJ1-1, with 7 nucleotides matching TRBD1. Germline CDR1 and CDR2: SGHDT and YYEEEE. J was trimmed by 9 bases and V by 2 bases; bases with no gene match: 7. The CDR3 sequence is 13 residues long. As DNA, the CDR3 is TGTGCCAGCAGCTTTTTCTCAGGGGGGCAAGCTTTCTTT. Protein: CASSFFSGGQAFF.

This chain links TRBV7-6 with TRBJ1-5; 11 positions match TRBD1. Germline values: CDR1 SGHVS, CDR2 FNYEAQ. The CDR3 has 16 residues. Unmatched junction bases numbered 3, after V lost 1 base and J lost 4 bases. The CDR3 loop reads CASSLGGTGGNQPQHF. The CDR3 coding sequence is TGTGCCAGCAGCTTAGGGGGGACAGGGGGTAATCAGCCCCAGCATTTT.

This chain joins TRBV5-4 and TRBJ1-2; D gene ambiguous. The CDR3 is 15 residues long. Germline loops: CDR1 SGHNT, CDR2 YYREEE (reference sequence). Trimming removed 0 bases at V and 3 bases at J, with 12 bases between. CDR3 loop: CASSLAGSRYYGYTF. CDR3 sequence (DNA): TGTGCCAGCAGCTTGGCCGGGAGCAGGTACTATGGCTACACCTTC.

The chain uses TRBV7-8 and TRBJ1-2; D remains unclear. Germline values: CDR1 SGHVS, CDR2 FQNEAQ. Trimming cost V 4 bases and J 4 bases, with 19 bases left between them. The CDR3 covers 16 residues. Written as DNA, the CDR3 is TGTGCCAGCAGCTCGGAACTCTCGGGAGCACTCTATGGCTACACCTTC. Translation gives CASSSELSGALYGYTF.

This clone is medium-sized. This chain joins TRBV2 and TRBJ2-7; a possible D gene is TRBD2 (6 bases). Deletions cut 8 bases from V and 4 bases from J, with 6 bases between. Looked up from germline, CDR1 is SNHLY and CDR2 is FYNNEI. This CDR3 comprises 10 residues. CDR3 in amino acids: CASAGYEQYF. Here the CDR3 DNA reads TGTGCCAGCGCGGGGTACGAGCAGTACTTC.

The gene calls are TRBV28 and TRBJ2-2; 10 bases fit TRBD2. The junction had 4 bases not matched to a gene; V was cut back by 3 bases and J by 3 bases. The V gene's germline CDR1 is MDHEN and CDR2 SYDVKM. The CDR3 extends over 16 amino acids. The CDR3 DNA follows: TGTGCCAGCAGTTTTACTAGCGGGATTTACACCGGGGAGCTGTTTTTT. Translating it yields CASSFTSGIYTGELFF.

The V call is TRBV6-6, the J call TRBJ2-2; 9 bases agree with TRBD2. This CDR3 has 16 residues. Germline V gene data show CDR1 as MNHNY and CDR2 as SVGAGI (reference sequence). V lost 6 bases to trimming and J lost 2 bases; unmatched junction nucleotides: 7. The CDR3 coding sequence is TGTGCCAGCAGGTTGAGCGGGGGGCTAAACACCGGGGAGCTGTTTTTT. It codes for CASRLSGGLNTGELFF.

CDR3 loop: CASSLEAGGFFPYEQYF. DNA for the CDR3: TGTGCCAGCAGCTTGGAAGCGGGAGGGTTCTTTCCCTACGAGCAGTACTTC. The chain uses TRBV5-4 and TRBJ2-7, with 10 bases that match TRBD2. CDR3 length: 17 residues. CDR1 and CDR2 (germline): SGHNT, YYREEE (reference sequence). Unmatched junction bases numbered 8, after V lost 0 bases and J lost 2 bases.

V is TRBV6-5 and J is TRBJ2-1; D might be TRBD2 (6 bases). The CDR3 spans 13 residues. V gave up 0 bases and J gave up 9 bases, with 9 bases separating them. Looked up from germline, CDR1 is MNHEY and CDR2 is SVGAGI. Here the CDR3 DNA reads TGTGCCAGCAGTTACTCATTAGCGGTTGAGCAGTTCTTC. Translated: CASSYSLAVEQFF.

The rearrangement joins TRBV2 to TRBJ2-3; possibly TRBD2 for D (6 bases). Trimming took off 3 bases at V and 4 bases at J, with 11 bases between the two ends. Germline CDR1 SNHLY, CDR2 FYNNEI. The CDR3 loop spans 14 amino acids. CDR3 sequence: CASSEVRLADTQYF. The CDR3 nucleotides read TGTGCCAGCAGTGAGGTTAGACTAGCAGATACGCAGTATTTT.

The gene calls are TRBV4-2 and TRBJ2-7, with D uncertain. Trimming removed 4 bases at V and 3 bases at J, with 13 bases between. Per germline, CDR1 LGHNA and CDR2 YNFKEQ. The CDR3 runs 14 residues. CDR3 residues: CASSPVDINYEQYF. For the CDR3, the DNA is TGTGCCAGCAGCCCCGTAGATATTAACTACGAGCAGTACTTC.

The V and J genes are TRBV5-6 and TRBJ2-3, with 10 positions matching TRBD2. V lost 0 bases and J lost 5; bases outside the gene matches: 9. The length of the CDR3 is 17 residues. The germline CDR1 and CDR2 sequences are SGHDT and YYEEEE. The CDR3 region has the DNA TGTGCCAGCAGCTTGGATATAGCGGGAGGAAGTCGAGATACGCAGTATTTT. Its translation is CASSLDIAGGSRDTQYF. The full variable domain, in which reference TRBV5-6 and TRBJ2-3 provide the parts outside the CDR3, is DAGVTQSPTHLIKTRGQQVTLRCSPKSGHDTVSWYQQALGQGPQFIFQYYEEEERQRGNFPDRFSGHQFPNYSSELNVNALLLGDSALYLCASSLDIAGGSRDTQYFGPGTRLTVL.

V and J are TRBV27 and TRBJ2-3, with no clear D. The ends were cut back, 4 bases at V and 2 bases at J, with 16 bases in the middle. The V gene's germline CDR1 is MNHEY and CDR2 SMNVEV (reference sequence). This CDR3 has 16 amino acids. The CDR3 protein is CASSSAQFLTTDTQYF. Written as DNA, the CDR3 is TGTGCCAGCAGTTCAGCGCAGTTCTTAACCACAGATACGCAGTATTTT.

The chain has TRBV6-6 and TRBJ2-1, with D possibly matching TRBD2 (6 bases). The V gene lost 6 bases and the J gene lost 0 bases, with 12 bases spanning the gap. The CDR3 consists of 15 residues. Germline assignment: CDR1 MNHNY and CDR2 SVGAGI (reference sequence). The CDR3 sequence: CASSRDGSSYNEQFF. The CDR3 DNA reads as TGTGCCAGCAGCCGGGACGGGAGCTCCTACAATGAGCAGTTCTTC.

The chain has TRBV5-6 and TRBJ2-7; D gene ambiguous. The CDR3 is 14 amino acids. From germline, CDR1 is SGHDT and CDR2 YYEEEE. Trimming took 0 bases from V and 0 from J, leaving 7 bases between them. The CDR3 is CASSLGLSSYEQYF. For the CDR3, the DNA is TGTGCCAGCAGCTTGGGGTTGAGCTCCTACGAGCAGTACTTC.

This clone was seen more than once but under ten times. The chain carries TRBV19 and TRBJ1-4; TRBD1 is a possible D gene (6 bases). V shed 7 bases and J shed 8 bases, with 20 bases lying between them. The CDR3 consists of 15 residues. CDR1 and CDR2 (germline): LNHDA, SQIVND (reference sequence). DNA of the CDR3: TGTGCCAGTACAAGCCGGACAGTCGCCCCCGAAAAACTGTTTTTT. It encodes CASTSRTVAPEKLFF.

This clone was counted once. This chain connects TRBV6-5 to TRBJ1-4; perhaps TRBD1 as D (5 bases). V lost 2 bases to trimming and J lost 8 bases, with 12 bases between them. This CDR3 contains 14 residues. Germline values: CDR1 MNHEY, CDR2 SVGAGI. The CDR3 sequence is CASSYAGGWEKLFF. The CDR3 DNA follows: TGTGCCAGCAGTTACGCGGGGGGGTGGGAAAAACTGTTTTTT.